A single sample gave rise to the 10 T cell receptor beta chains below, sequenced in a study of Ad26.COV2.S vaccination and SARS-CoV-2 variants. Profiling relied on immunoSEQ multiplex PCR, and the TCRdb table lists in-frame clones only, not all of them. In the table there are 350,000 to 500,000 clones, over 75% of which are singletons. As to treatment: some 19 received Ad26.COV2.S at low or high dose, single or two shots; about 5 received placebo; per-sample allocation not given. The study sampled participants on day 63 after the first vaccine or placebo injection. The material sequenced was peripheral blood, taken in a trial of Ad26.COV2.S vaccine versus placebo. These receptors were collected from a person aged 18-60 years who received the Ad26.COV2.S COVID-19 vaccine or a placebo.

The chain joins TRBV15 to TRBJ2-3, with D hard to call. Germline assignment: CDR1 LNHNV and CDR2 YYDKDF (reference sequence). V was pared by 0 bases and J by 4 bases, with 11 bases between. The CDR3 spans 15 residues. This chain's CDR3 is CATSREPPGADTQYF. As DNA, the CDR3 is TGTGCCACCAGCAGAGAACCCCCAGGCGCAGATACGCAGTATTTT.

This chain links TRBV27 with TRBJ2-4, with TRBD1 matching 8 bases. This CDR3 region has 15 residues. Unmatched junction bases numbered 11, after V lost 5 bases and J lost 8 bases. The germline gives CDR1 MNHEY, CDR2 SMNVEV (reference sequence). CDR3 bases: TGTGCCAGCAGTACACGACAGGGGTTAAACTACATTCAGTACTTC. Protein product: CASSTRQGLNYIQYF.

The chain couples TRBV6-6 to TRBJ1-6; 8 bases line up with TRBD1. Germline lookup yields CDR1 MNHNY and CDR2 SVGAGI (reference sequence). Unmatched junction bases numbered 4, after V lost 2 bases and J lost 7 bases. CDR3 length: 15 residues. As DNA, the CDR3 is TGTGCCAGCAGTTACCAGGGGGCCTGGAATTCACCCCTCCACTTT. Amino acid sequence: CASSYQGAWNSPLHF.

The chain recombines TRBV4-3 with TRBJ2-3; D is unclear. Germline V CDR1 and CDR2: LGHNA, YSLEER. V lost 1 base to trimming and J lost 0 bases, with 8 bases between them. The CDR3 runs 15 residues. The CDR3 bases are TGCGCCAGCAGCCAAGCGGGCGGTAGCACAGATACGCAGTATTTT. This encodes CASSQAGGSTDTQYF.

The chain's CDR3 is CASSLVGTQLNTEAFF. CDR3 sequence (DNA): TGTGCCAGCAGCTTAGTCGGGACTCAACTGAACACTGAAGCTTTCTTT. The chain carries TRBV7-2 and TRBJ1-1, with D possibly TRBD1 on 5 matching bases. The germline V and J ends were trimmed by 1 base and 0 bases, with 12 bases remaining between them. Germline V CDR1 and CDR2: SGHTA, FQGNSA. This CDR3 region has 16 residues.

In the case of this clone: This CDR3 is also generated by other DNA sequences in the sample. The J gene is TRBJ2-7, the V gene TRBV7-9; no reliable D call. The CDR3 sequence is 12 residues long. V was cut by 1 base and J by 5 bases, with 6 bases left in between. Germline CDR1 and CDR2: SEHNR and FQNEAQ (reference sequence). CDR3 DNA sequence: TGTGCCAGCAGCTTAGTCTCGCACGAGCAGTACTTC. Its protein is CASSLVSHEQYF. Variable domain in full (rest from reference TRBV7-9 and TRBJ2-7): DTGVSQNPRHKITKRGQNVTFRCDPISEHNRLYWYRQTLGQGPEFLTYFQNEAQLEKSRLLSDRFSAERPKGSFSTLEIQRTEQGDSAMYLCASSLVSHEQYFGPGTRLTVT.

This clone was found a few times. The gene calls are TRBV6-6 and TRBJ1-5; TRBD1 agrees at 10 bases. CDR1 MNHNY and CDR2 SVGAGI come from the germline V gene (reference sequence). V was clipped by 6 bases and J by 2 bases; unmatched bases: 4. This CDR3 has 15 amino acids. The CDR3 nucleotides are TGTGCCAGCAGGAAAGGGACAGGGGGCAATCAGCCCCAGCATTTT. This sequence encodes CASRKGTGGNQPQHF.

V gene TRBV5-5 combines with J gene TRBJ1-5, with D uncertain. Deletions cut 0 bases from V and 4 bases from J, with 8 bases between. The CDR3 consists of 14 residues. Germline V gene lookup returns CDR1 SGHKS and CDR2 YYEKEE (reference sequence). Written as DNA, the CDR3 is TGTGCCAGCAGCTTGGACAAGTCTAATCAGCCCCAGCATTTT. Residues: CASSLDKSNQPQHF.

The V call is TRBV6-5, the J call TRBJ1-5; D perhaps matches TRBD1 (5 bases). CDR3 size: 14 residues. In germline, CDR1 is MNHEY, CDR2 SVGAGI. The ends were cut back, 10 bases at V and 3 bases at J, with 16 bases in the middle. In nucleotides, the CDR3 is TGTGCCACCAGGCTGGGGGGTTCCAATCAGCCCCAGCATTTT. As protein: CATRLGGSNQPQHF.

This clone was recorded a few times. The CDR3 sequence is CASSAGQGGQPQHF. The CDR3 DNA sequence: TGTGCCAGCAGTGCAGGACAGGGGGGTCAGCCCCAGCATTTT. The V and J genes are TRBV2 and TRBJ1-5; TRBD1 matches at 10 bases. V lost 4 bases, J lost 6 bases, and 3 bases stayed unmatched. CDR3 length: 14 amino acids. CDR1 and CDR2 from the germline V gene are SNHLY and FYNNEI.